Following are 20 T cell receptor beta chains from one sample sequenced in a study of immune cell composition in non-small cell lung cancer. This table comes from immunoSEQ multiplex PCR, and its TCRdb copy is limited to in-frame clones, with some not included. The table has approximately 13,000 clones, 81% seen once; the top ten hold 11%. The sequencing sample was made of lung tumor tissue. The receptors stem from a human donor with non-small cell lung cancer.

In its sample, this clone ranks as large. This chain joins TRBV7-9 and TRBJ2-1, with D hard to call. Germline V gene sequence: CDR1 SEHNR, CDR2 FQNEAQ (reference sequence). CDR3 size: 15 residues. The V end was cut by 1 base, the J end by 1 base, with 8 bases between. Here the CDR3 reads CASSLEEGSYNEQFF. In DNA form, the CDR3 reads TGTGCCAGCAGCTTAGAGGAAGGTTCCTACAATGAGCAGTTCTTC.

The J gene is TRBJ2-1, the V gene TRBV30; the match to TRBD2 covers 8 bases. Per germline, CDR1 GTSNPN and CDR2 SVGIG (reference sequence). CDR3 length: 15 amino acids. Trimming at V came to 0 bases and at J to 4 bases, leaving 5 bases not matched to a gene. For the CDR3, the DNA is TGTGCCTGGAGTGTACAAGCGGGAGTGTACAATGAGCAGTTCTTC. Amino acids: CAWSVQAGVYNEQFF.

The chain joins TRBV19 to TRBJ2-1, with no clear D. The CDR3 runs to 14 residues. Trimming removed 5 bases at V and 3 bases at J, with 11 bases between. Germline lookup yields CDR1 LNHDA and CDR2 SQIVND (reference sequence). This CDR3 is CASSSGLYYNEQFF. The CDR3 nucleotides are TGTGCCAGTAGTTCTGGATTGTACTACAATGAGCAGTTCTTC.

The sample holds a few counts of this clone. The chain carries TRBV5-6 and TRBJ2-7; unclear D gene. V dropped 1 base and J dropped 4 bases, with 12 bases sitting between them. The CDR3 covers 14 residues. Per the germline V gene, CDR1 is SGHDT and CDR2 is YYEEEE. As DNA, the CDR3 is TGTGCCAGCAGCTTGACCCAGGTCTTGTACGAGCAGTACTTC. Translated: CASSLTQVLYEQYF.

The chain recombines TRBV5-4 with TRBJ2-2; TRBD2 matches at 10 bases. Germline V gives CDR1 SGHNT, CDR2 YYREEE (reference sequence). The CDR3 is 14 residues long. The V segment lost 7 bases and the J segment 5 bases; nucleotides outside the gene matches: 5. The CDR3 coding sequence is TGTGCCAGCGGAAAGCGGGAGGGGACCGGGGAGCTGTTTTTT. It specifies CASGKREGTGELFF.

The rearrangement uses TRBV2 and TRBJ2-3, with D perhaps TRBD2 (6 bases). The CDR3 runs to 13 residues. CDR1 and CDR2 (germline): SNHLY, FYNNEI. As DNA, the CDR3 is TGTGCTGGCGGGGTTGAAAGCACAGATACGCAGTATTTT. It encodes CAGGVESTDTQYF.

The chain links TRBV5-4 to TRBJ1-2, with no clear D. The ends were cut back, 3 bases at V and 1 base at J, with 10 bases in the middle. The CDR3 has 14 residues. Germline lookup yields CDR1 SGHNT and CDR2 YYREEE (reference sequence). The CDR3 DNA reads as TGTGCCAGCAGCTCCCCAGGTTTTAACTATGGCTACACCTTC. Translated: CASSSPGFNYGYTF.

The V and J genes are TRBV7-2 and TRBJ2-3; D may be TRBD2 (5 bases). V lost 7 bases and J 0 bases, leaving 20 bases between the germline ends. This CDR3 region has 17 residues. CDR1 and CDR2 (germline): SGHTA, FQGNSA. In DNA form, the CDR3 reads TGTGCCAGCATCGTCTCCAGCGGCAGCCAAAGCACAGATACGCAGTATTTT. This gives the protein CASIVSSGSQSTDTQYF.

The J gene is TRBJ1-1, the V gene TRBV9; TRBD1 matches at 7 bases. Looked up from germline, CDR1 is SGDLS and CDR2 is YYNGEE. CDR3 length equals 15 residues. J lost 1 base, V lost 0 bases, and 3 bases had no gene match. The CDR3 DNA sequence: TGTGCCAGCAGCGTAGGCGGGACAGCGAACACTGAAGCTTTCTTT. As protein: CASSVGGTANTEAFF.

This chain connects TRBV7-2 to TRBJ1-2; TRBD1 might be the D (6 bases). The V gene's germline CDR1 is SGHTA and CDR2 FQGNSA. The CDR3 has 16 amino acids. Trimming took 2 bases from V and 7 from J, leaving 20 bases between them. The CDR3 nucleotides read TGTGCCAGCAGCTTAAAGCTCGGTAGGGGGGGACCTGGCTACACCTTC. As protein: CASSLKLGRGGPGYTF.

V and J are TRBV5-1 and TRBJ2-1; no definite D call. The CDR3 is made up of 12 amino acids. Germline V CDR1 and CDR2: SGHRS, YFSETQ. V lost 3 bases to trimming and J lost 4 bases, with 5 bases between them. The CDR3 protein is CASSSYYNEQFF. In DNA, the CDR3 is TGCGCCAGCAGCTCTTATTACAATGAGCAGTTCTTC.

V and J are TRBV11-3 and TRBJ2-1, with unresolved D. CDR1 SGHNT and CDR2 YENEEA come from the germline V gene. V gave up 8 bases and J gave up 7 bases, with 12 bases separating them. The CDR3 is 12 residues long. The CDR3 spells CASHPGSNEQFF. CDR3 DNA sequence: TGTGCCAGCCACCCCGGGTCTAATGAGCAGTTCTTC.

The CDR3 here is CASSLGLAVWDTQYF. The CDR3 nucleotides are TGTGCCAGCAGTTTGGGACTAGCGGTTTGGGATACGCAGTATTTT. V gene TRBV27 combines with J gene TRBJ2-3; 11 bases are a match to TRBD2. This CDR3 comprises 15 residues. Germline V gene data show CDR1 as MNHEY and CDR2 as SMNVEV (reference sequence). V was clipped by 3 bases and J by 6 bases; unmatched bases: 5.

This clone was seen more than once but under ten times. V and J are TRBV2 and TRBJ2-7; D remains ambiguous. The CDR3 runs 11 residues. Trimming took 6 bases from V and 0 from J, leaving 3 bases between them. CDR1 and CDR2 (germline): SNHLY, FYNNEI. CDR3 in DNA: TGTGCCAGCAGCGCCTCCTACGAGCAGTACTTC. It yields the protein CASSASYEQYF.

The V gene is TRBV10-3, the J gene TRBJ2-5; 12 bases map to TRBD2. The germline V gene encodes CDR1 ENHRY and CDR2 SYGVKD. This CDR3 spans 18 amino acids. Trimming at V came to 5 bases and at J to 3 bases, leaving 13 bases not matched to a gene. The CDR3 DNA is TGTGCCATCAGTAAGACTAGCGGGAGAGAAGTGGGGAAAGAGACCCAGTACTTC. Translated: CAISKTSGREVGKETQYF.

This chain links TRBV28 with TRBJ2-7; 12 bases fit TRBD2. The germline gives CDR1 MDHEN, CDR2 SYDVKM. The J segment lost 2 bases and the V segment lost 6 bases, leaving 2 bases of the junction unmatched. This CDR3 has 14 amino acids. CDR3 nucleotides: TGTGCCAGCAGCCGGACTAGCGGGACCTACGAGCAGTACTTC. It yields the protein CASSRTSGTYEQYF.

The chain couples TRBV28 to TRBJ2-7; D is perhaps TRBD2 (6 bases). Germline V CDR1 and CDR2: MDHEN, SYDVKM. The CDR3 runs 13 residues. Trimming stripped 6 bases from V and 0 bases from J, with 9 bases between. DNA for the CDR3: TGTGCCAGCAGCCGCGGGGCCTCCTACGAGCAGTACTTC. Its protein product is CASSRGASYEQYF. Full variable domain (rest looked up from reference TRBV28 and TRBJ2-7): DVKVTQSSRYLVKRTGEKVFLECVQDMDHENMFWYRQDPGLGLRLIYFSYDVKMKEKGDIPEGYSVSREKKERFSLILESASTNQTSMYLCASSRGASYEQYFGPGTRLTVT.

The chain links TRBV28 to TRBJ2-7; 7 bases agree with TRBD2. The CDR3 has 12 residues. J was trimmed by 5 bases and V by 7 bases; bases with no gene match: 5. Germline CDR1 and CDR2: MDHEN and SYDVKM. DNA for the CDR3: TGTGCCAGCACGGGACTATTCGACGAGCAGTACTTC. Its translation is CASTGLFDEQYF.

V is TRBV19 and J is TRBJ2-2; 10 nucleotides align to TRBD2. CDR1 LNHDA and CDR2 SQIVND come from the germline V gene (reference sequence). The CDR3 totals 15 residues. V lost 1 base, J lost 4 bases, and 0 bases stayed unmatched. In DNA, the CDR3 is TGTGCCAGTAGTATAGCTAGCGGGAGCACCGGGGAGCTGTTTTTT. It yields the protein CASSIASGSTGELFF.

In its sample, this clone was seen once. This chain uses TRBV5-5 with TRBJ1-4; no firm D call. This CDR3 spans 15 amino acids. V dropped 1 base and J dropped 0 bases, with 7 bases sitting between them. In germline, CDR1 is SGHKS, CDR2 YYEKEE (reference sequence). For the CDR3, the DNA is TGTGCCAGCAGCTTGCCTCTTCCAACTAATGAAAAACTGTTTTTT. Protein: CASSLPLPTNEKLFF.